Each of the 30 T cell receptor beta chains below was sequenced from the same sample in a study of T cell repertoires in cytomegalovirus infection. TCRdb recomputed calls from the reads with MiXCR, one row per CDR3 protein. The sample lists 740,000 or so distinct CDR3 sequences; 35% to 40% were seen once. Sequencing input: PBMCs. The receptors were gathered from a human donor in good health (CMV status not recorded). Some clones in this sample may be carry-over from other donors' samples.

The chain is built from TRBV28 and TRBJ1-2; D is possibly TRBD1 (5 bases). The germline V and J ends were trimmed by 1 base and 8 bases, with 8 bases remaining between them. In germline, CDR1 is MDHEN, CDR2 SYDVKM. This CDR3 is built from 12 residues. CDR3 in DNA: TGTGCCAGCAGTTTATTTTGGGACGGCTACACCTTC. Protein sequence: CASSLFWDGYTF.

The chain links TRBV4-1 to TRBJ2-7; TRBD1 aligns across 7 bases. Germline V gene sequence: CDR1 MGHRA, CDR2 YSYEKL. The ends lost 1 base at V and 1 base at J; junction bases unmatched: 13. The CDR3 is 18 amino acids. Written as DNA, the CDR3 is TGCGCCAGCAGCCAAGCTCCCTCGACAGGGTCTCCTTCCTACGAGCAGTACTTC. Translated, it gives CASSQAPSTGSPSYEQYF.

The chain joins TRBV29-1 to TRBJ2-7, with TRBD2 matching over 10 bases. With V trimmed by 7 bases and J by 1 base, 4 bases remained unmatched. The germline gives CDR1 SQVTM, CDR2 ANQGSEA. This CDR3 has 13 residues. The CDR3 nucleotides read TGCAGCGCCCAGCGGGAGGGTTCCTACGAGCAGTACTTC. This codes for CSAQREGSYEQYF.

This clonotype was detected a few times. CDR3 residues: CAWSVPPTVSSYNEQFF. CDR3 DNA: TGTGCCTGGAGTGTACCCCCCACAGTCAGCTCCTACAATGAGCAGTTCTTC. The gene calls are TRBV30 and TRBJ2-1; D ambiguous. V lost 0 bases, J lost 0 bases, and 15 bases lay in between. The germline gives CDR1 GTSNPN, CDR2 SVGIG (reference sequence). The CDR3 is made up of 17 amino acids.

This clonotype has a count of ten or more. The V gene is TRBV7-3, the J gene TRBJ2-1; 7 bases are shared with TRBD2. This CDR3 comprises 15 residues. J gave up 2 bases and V 1 base, and 2 bases lay outside the gene matches. Germline V gene sequence: CDR1 SGHTA, CDR2 FQGTGA. The CDR3 DNA follows: TGTGCCAGCAGCTTAAGGGGGGGGGCCTACAATGAGCAGTTCTTC. This codes for CASSLRGGAYNEQFF.

This clonotype occurred a few times. The J gene is TRBJ2-1, the V gene TRBV7-2; D not resolved. The germline V gene encodes CDR1 SGHTA and CDR2 FQGNSA. This CDR3 region has 15 residues. V shed 1 base and J shed 7 bases, with 14 bases lying between them. CDR3 sequence reads: CASSLGRPVRNEQFF. The CDR3 DNA reads TGTGCCAGCAGCTTAGGTAGGCCGGTAAGGAATGAGCAGTTCTTC.

This clonotype has at least ten counts. The rearrangement links TRBV5-1 to TRBJ1-1, with 7 bases identical to TRBD1. The CDR3 is made up of 15 amino acids. V gave up 4 bases and J gave up 0 bases; unmatched junction bases: 6. Germline V gene lookup returns CDR1 SGHRS and CDR2 YFSETQ. Here the CDR3 reads CASSGDSLMNTEAFF. DNA for the CDR3: TGCGCCAGCAGCGGGGACAGCCTAATGAACACTGAAGCTTTCTTT. Full variable domain (missing parts from reference TRBV5-1 and TRBJ1-1): KAGVTQTPRYLIKTRGQQVTLSCSPISGHRSVSWYQQTPGQGLQFLFEYFSETQRNKGNFPGRFSGRQFSNSRSEMNVSTLELGDSALYLCASSGDSLMNTEAFFGQGTRLTVV.

The chain links TRBV27 to TRBJ1-1; TRBD1 agrees at 8 bases. The ends lost 6 bases at V and 4 bases at J; junction bases unmatched: 7. Germline V gene data show CDR1 as MNHEY and CDR2 as SMNVEV (reference sequence). The CDR3 extends over 14 amino acids. The CDR3 DNA reads as TGTGCCAGCAGGATAGGACAGGGAAGCACTGAAGCTTTCTTT. The encoded protein is CASRIGQGSTEAFF.

This CDR3 reads CASSPGAANSNQPQHF. Written as DNA, the CDR3 is TGCGCCAGCAGCCCTGGGGCGGCAAATAGCAATCAGCCCCAGCATTTT. The rearrangement uses TRBV5-1 and TRBJ1-5; tentatively, D is TRBD1 (5 bases). V lost 4 bases and J lost 0, with 14 bases in between. CDR3 length: 16 residues. Germline lookup yields CDR1 SGHRS and CDR2 YFSETQ.

This clonotype has a handful of counts. J is TRBJ2-2 and V is TRBV6-1, with 7 positions matching TRBD2. V shed 5 bases and J 7 bases; nucleotides not matched to a gene: 13. Germline lookup yields CDR1 MNHNS and CDR2 SASEGT. CDR3 length: 16 amino acids. The CDR3 protein is CASSLFSGLADGELFF. The CDR3 DNA sequence: TGTGCCAGCAGTCTCTTTTCGGGTCTAGCGGACGGGGAGCTGTTTTTT.

The CDR3 DNA reads TGTGCCAGCAGCTCAAATCAGGGAGCTGGTGAAAAACTGTTTTTT. As protein: CASSSNQGAGEKLFF. The V gene is TRBV7-6, the J gene TRBJ1-4; D might be TRBD1 (5 bases). The V end was cut by 4 bases, the J end by 7 bases, with 16 bases between. Germline V gene data show CDR1 as SGHVS and CDR2 as FNYEAQ. CDR3 length: 15 residues.

The chain links TRBV7-4 to TRBJ1-2; 9 bases are shared with TRBD1. This CDR3 comprises 16 residues. With V trimmed by 3 bases and J by 8 bases, 13 bases remained unmatched. Germline V gene sequence: CDR1 SGHVT, CDR2 SQSDAQ. CDR3 coding DNA: TGTGCCAGCAGCTTCGAAACAGGGGGCGCGGGAGGAGGCTACACCTTC. This encodes CASSFETGGAGGGYTF.

The rearrangement uses TRBV4-1 and TRBJ1-4; TRBD1 is a possible D gene (6 bases). V shed 3 bases and J shed 4 bases, with 12 bases lying between them. Germline V gives CDR1 MGHRA, CDR2 YSYEKL. The CDR3 extends over 15 amino acids. The CDR3: CASSHGQKLNEKLFF. The CDR3 coding sequence is TGCGCCAGCAGCCATGGACAGAAGCTTAATGAAAAACTGTTTTTT.

A note on this clonotype: A single base separates this from a much larger clone, so it may be a read error. The conserved final phenylalanine or tryptophan is absent from the CDR3, which likely points to a read error. The chain recombines TRBV6-2 or TRBV6-3 with TRBJ2-1, with 7 bases matching TRBD2. Germline V gene sequence: CDR1 MNHEY, CDR2 SVGEGT. Trimming removed 6 bases from V and 0 bases from J; junction bases left unmatched: 8. The length of the CDR3 is 16 residues. The CDR3 sequence: CASSLLLAISYNEQFL. CDR3 sequence (DNA): TGTGCCAGCAGCCTACTACTAGCGATCTCCTACAATGAGCAGTTCTTA.

Comment on this clonotype: Likely a read error: the CDR3 ends without its conserved phenylalanine or tryptophan. The rearrangement uses TRBV7-8 and TRBJ1-4; a possible D gene is TRBD1 (6 bases). The CDR3 is made up of 15 amino acids. Germline CDR1 SGHVS, CDR2 FQNEAQ. V was clipped by 3 bases and J by 7 bases, with 15 bases between them. DNA for the CDR3: TGTGCCAGCAGCTTGGTAGGGGGGTACGGTGAAAAACTGTTTTGT. Residues: CASSLVGGYGEKLFC.

The V gene is TRBV6-6, the J gene TRBJ1-6; 9 bases line up with TRBD1. The V and J ends lost 5 bases and 7 bases, in that order; junction bases with no gene match: 3. The CDR3 loop spans 14 amino acids. From germline, CDR1 is MNHNY and CDR2 SVGAGI (reference sequence). The CDR3 spells CASSDRGNNSPLHF. CDR3 coding DNA: TGTGCCAGCAGTGACAGGGGGAACAATTCACCCCTCCACTTT.

This clonotype was counted only a few times. The rearrangement joins TRBV28 to TRBJ2-3, with no clear D. Trimming removed 3 bases at V and 2 bases at J, with 12 bases between. This CDR3 has 15 residues. Germline V gene lookup returns CDR1 MDHEN and CDR2 SYDVKM. The CDR3 coding sequence is TGTGCCAGCAGTTTTTTCCGTACAATCACAGATACGCAGTATTTT. The encoded protein is CASSFFRTITDTQYF.

This clonotype was observed a few times. This chain links TRBV4-1 with TRBJ2-5; 12 positions match TRBD2. From germline, CDR1 is MGHRA and CDR2 YSYEKL. The CDR3 sequence is 18 residues long. V was clipped by 0 bases and J by 2 bases; unmatched bases: 7. The CDR3 coding sequence is TGCGCCAGCAGCCAAGAACTAGCGGGGGGCAGGGGGCAAGAGACCCAGTACTTC. This gives the protein CASSQELAGGRGQETQYF.

The gene calls are TRBV29-1 and TRBJ1-2, with a tentative D call TRBD1 (5 bases). The V gene lost 3 bases and the J gene lost 7 bases, with 9 bases spanning the gap. Germline V gene data show CDR1 as SQVTM and CDR2 as ANQGSEA. The length of the CDR3 is 11 residues. The CDR3 region has the DNA TGCAGCGTTGACCGGGACGGTGGCTACACCTTC. Its translation: CSVDRDGGYTF.

The chain is built from TRBV2 and TRBJ1-1; D is undetermined. Trimming pared 3 bases from V and 0 bases from J, leaving 11 bases between. CDR1 is SNHLY and CDR2 is FYNNEI in the germline V gene. This CDR3 is 15 amino acids long. The CDR3 DNA follows: TGTGCCAGCAGTGAGTTTCTCGGTGTGAACACTGAAGCTTTCTTT. This codes for CASSEFLGVNTEAFF.

The genes are TRBV28 and TRBJ1-2; TRBD1 matches 8 bases. CDR1 MDHEN and CDR2 SYDVKM come from the germline V gene. The J segment lost 2 bases and the V segment lost 3 bases, leaving 8 bases of the junction unmatched. CDR3 length equals 16 residues. CDR3 loop: CASSFPQGAINYGYTF. CDR3 coding DNA: TGTGCCAGCAGTTTTCCCCAGGGGGCTATAAACTATGGCTACACCTTC.

As for this clonotype: This may arise from a read error, as a much more abundant clone is one base away. The CDR3 nucleotides are TGTGCCATCAGCTCCAGGGGCCCCATAGCCAAAAACATTCAGTACTTC. Protein product: CAISSRGPIAKNIQYF. The chain carries TRBV7-2 and TRBJ2-4, with D possibly being TRBD1 (6 bases). This CDR3 comprises 16 residues. From germline, CDR1 is SGHTA and CDR2 FQGNSA.

For the CDR3, the DNA is TGTGCCACCAGTGATGGAGGGACAGGGAAGCTTGGCTACACCTTC. It encodes CATSDGGTGKLGYTF. This sequence joins TRBV24-1 and TRBJ1-2, with 9 bases lining up with TRBD1. The CDR3 is 15 amino acids. The V segment lost 3 bases and the J segment 7 bases; nucleotides outside the gene matches: 8. Germline CDR1 KGHDR, CDR2 SFDVKD.

This clonotype has only a few counts. The rearrangement links TRBV6-2 or TRBV6-3 to TRBJ2-3, with D unresolved. Trimming removed 8 bases at V and 6 bases at J, with 12 bases between. The CDR3 runs 12 residues. Germline CDR1 is MNHEY and CDR2 is SVGEGT. This chain's CDR3 is CASSTTGDTQYF. CDR3 DNA sequence: TGTGCCAGCTCGACAACCGGGGATACGCAGTATTTT.

The chain employs TRBV6-5 and TRBJ1-2, with D possibly TRBD1 on 6 matching bases. There are 15 residues in the CDR3. V lost 1 base to trimming and J lost 6 bases, with 15 bases between them. Germline CDR1 and CDR2: MNHEY and SVGAGI. The chain's CDR3 is CASSYYSRGQNGYTF. The CDR3 DNA sequence: TGTGCCAGCAGTTACTACTCTCGGGGGCAGAATGGCTACACCTTC.

This clonotype was detected only a few times. This rearrangement joins TRBV6-1 to TRBJ2-1, with D possibly TRBD2 on 5 matching bases. CDR3 length: 13 amino acids. Looked up from germline, CDR1 is MNHNS and CDR2 is SASEGT. V was clipped by 6 bases and J by 15 bases, with 21 bases between them. The CDR3: CASRDLGNMELFF. CDR3 DNA: TGTGCCAGCAGGGACTTAGGGAATATGGAACTGTTCTTC.

This clonotype was seen a few times. This chain joins TRBV25-1 and TRBJ1-5, with D perhaps matching TRBD1 (5 bases). Trimming left V 5 bases short and J 0 bases short, with 11 bases between. This CDR3 spans 15 amino acids. Germline V gives CDR1 MGHDK, CDR2 SYGVNS. CDR3 DNA: TGTGCCAGCAGTCCCCCCGGGGCTAGCAATCAGCCCCAGCATTTT. Amino acid sequence: CASSPPGASNQPQHF. Variable domain in full (rest from reference TRBV25-1 and TRBJ1-5): EADIYQTPRYLVIGTGKKITLECSQTMGHDKMYWYQQDPGMELHLIHYSYGVNSTEKGDLSSESTVSRIRTEHFPLTLESARPSHTSQYLCASSPPGASNQPQHFGDGTRLSIL.

The gene calls are TRBV4-1 and TRBJ2-3; D is unresolved. V lost 1 base and J lost 5, with 10 bases in between. Germline values: CDR1 MGHRA, CDR2 YSYEKL. This CDR3 region has 14 residues. The CDR3 spells CASSQVSLEDTQYF. In DNA form, the CDR3 reads TGCGCCAGCAGCCAAGTATCCCTGGAAGATACGCAGTATTTT.

The chain uses TRBV6-6 and TRBJ1-5; D ambiguous. The CDR3 sequence is 14 residues long. Germline V lookup: CDR1 MNHNY, CDR2 SVGAGI (reference sequence). V gave up 0 bases and J gave up 7 bases, with 10 bases separating them. The CDR3 sequence: CASSYSTEEQPQHF. DNA for the CDR3: TGTGCCAGCAGTTACTCGACCGAGGAGCAGCCCCAGCATTTT.

Points on this clonotype: One end of the junction varies from germline; a read error may be responsible. The V and J genes are TRBV12-3 or TRBV12-4 and TRBJ1-1; D may be TRBD1 (6 bases). The CDR3 length is 14 residues. CDR3 amino acids: CASSSRTAATDAFF. In DNA, the CDR3 is TGTGCCAGCAGTTCCAGGACAGCGGCCACTGACGCTTTCTTT.